The source of this TCR beta chain is a study of blood T cell repertoires in COVID-19 (dated by TCRdb to about 2020). Context from the whole study: Samples covering the acute and convalescent phases of COVID-19 were provided by collaborators in the United States, Italy and Spain. HLA class I and class II types, where available, came from metadata supplied by the sample provider rather than from assay-based typing. The samples were drawn from the first 160 participants of the ongoing ImmuneRACE study and from 950 to 1,500 subjects provided by 6 global collaborators. The dataset comprised deeply sampled blood TCRbeta repertoires from subjects exposed to, actively infected with, or recovered from COVID-19. The repertoires were made available in a free public database intended to serve as a resource for research on the immune response to SARS-CoV-2. The material from the prospective study consisted of cDNA or gDNA derived from T cells, B-cell-depleted T cells, or PBMCs. Sample metadata almost always included a de-identified subject ID, COVID-19 status, age in years and sex.

This clone was counted a single time. Its antigen is unknown. Within one base of it there is no much larger clone, and no base qualities were kept. The CDR3, from cysteine to phenylalanine, totals 15 residues. The read is trimmed to its CDR3 DNA, 45 bases read in frame from base 1. V loses 2 bases at its end and J loses 6 bases; junction bases beyond the gene matches: 9. CDR1 GTSNPN and CDR2 SVGIG were looked up in the germline V gene (reference sequence). TCRbeta CDR3 regions were amplified from genomic DNA by means of the immunoSEQ Assay, a bias-controlled multiplex PCR. For the original study's pipeline: The number of nucleated cells in each sample was estimated by amplification of reference gene primers within the assay. Sequence reads were collapsed and filtered to measure the absolute abundance of every unique TCRbeta CDR3 rearrangement. For each sample, productive Simpson clonality was calculated as the square root of Simpson's diversity index across productive rearrangements. TCRdb provides this immuneACCESS table in a form limited to in-frame rearrangements. Some clones are lacking; in checked studies, under half of them reflect an unresolved V gene, and why the rest are absent is not known. Clonal size and the V and J genes are those of that table, whereas D and trimming came from the DNA. The sample table records 90,000 to 150,000 clones; approximately 87% of these occur just once. Clones ranked in the top ten supply roughly 8% of the sample.

Study-level results and caveats: Clinical and demographic metadata were provided uncurated, with the amount varying by source and participant.

A second Seattle source provided samples from volunteer blood donors who had recovered from COVID-19. Each collaborating institution followed its own protocols to collect whole blood in K2EDTA tubes. For TCRbeta analysis, collaborators shipped samples as frozen whole blood, isolated PBMCs, or DNA extracted from either of those sample types. Source material: peripheral blood. The sequence came from a man in his 70s who had recovered from COVID-19. The receptor chain draws on TRBV30 and TRBJ2-7, with 11 bases matching TRBD2. Here is the DNA: TGTGCCTGGAGTATCGGACTAGCGGGTTACTCCGAGCAGTACTTC. Its amino acids are CAWSIGLAGYSEQYF.